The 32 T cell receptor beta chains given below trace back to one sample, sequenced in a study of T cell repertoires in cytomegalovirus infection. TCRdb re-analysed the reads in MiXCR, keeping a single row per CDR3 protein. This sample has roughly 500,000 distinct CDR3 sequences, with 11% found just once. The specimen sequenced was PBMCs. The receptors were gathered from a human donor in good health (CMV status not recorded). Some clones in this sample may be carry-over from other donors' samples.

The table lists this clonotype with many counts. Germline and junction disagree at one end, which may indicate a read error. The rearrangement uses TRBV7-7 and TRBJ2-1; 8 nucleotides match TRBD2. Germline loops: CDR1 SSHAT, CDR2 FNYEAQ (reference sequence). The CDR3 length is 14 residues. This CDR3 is CASSPSSAGDEQFF. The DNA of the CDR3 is TGTGCTAGCAGCCCTTCGTCAGCGGGAGATGAGCAGTTCTTC. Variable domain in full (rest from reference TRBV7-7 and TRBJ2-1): GAGVSQSPRYKVTKRGQDVTLRCDPISSHATLYWYQQALGQGPEFLTYFNYEAQPDKSGLPSDRFSAERPEGSISTLTIQRTEQRDSAMYRCASSPSSAGDEQFFGPGTRLTVL.

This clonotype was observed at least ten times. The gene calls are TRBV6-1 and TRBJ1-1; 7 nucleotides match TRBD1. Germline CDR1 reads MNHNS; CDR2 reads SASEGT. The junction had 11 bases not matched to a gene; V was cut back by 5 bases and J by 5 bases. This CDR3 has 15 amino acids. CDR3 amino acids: CASSSGTNRGTEAFF. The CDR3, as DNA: TGTGCCAGCAGTTCGGGCACGAACAGGGGAACTGAAGCTTTCTTT.

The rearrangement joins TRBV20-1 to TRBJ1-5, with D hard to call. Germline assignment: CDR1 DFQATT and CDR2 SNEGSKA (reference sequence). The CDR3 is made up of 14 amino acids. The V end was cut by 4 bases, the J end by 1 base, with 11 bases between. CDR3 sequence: CSATKYDSNQPQHF. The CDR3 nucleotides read TGCAGTGCTACCAAATACGACAGCAATCAGCCCCAGCATTTT.

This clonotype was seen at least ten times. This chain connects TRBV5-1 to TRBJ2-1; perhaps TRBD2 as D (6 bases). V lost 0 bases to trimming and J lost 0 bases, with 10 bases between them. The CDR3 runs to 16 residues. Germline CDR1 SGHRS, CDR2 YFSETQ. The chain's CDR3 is CASSLDSGSSYNEQFF. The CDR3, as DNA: TGCGCCAGCAGCTTGGATAGCGGCAGCTCCTACAATGAGCAGTTCTTC.

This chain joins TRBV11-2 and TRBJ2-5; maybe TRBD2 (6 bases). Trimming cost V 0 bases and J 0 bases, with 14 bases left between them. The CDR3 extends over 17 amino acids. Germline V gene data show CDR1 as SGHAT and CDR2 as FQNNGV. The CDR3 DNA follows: TGTGCCAGCAGCTTAGAAGACCGCGGGGCGTACCAAGAGACCCAGTACTTC. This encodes CASSLEDRGAYQETQYF.

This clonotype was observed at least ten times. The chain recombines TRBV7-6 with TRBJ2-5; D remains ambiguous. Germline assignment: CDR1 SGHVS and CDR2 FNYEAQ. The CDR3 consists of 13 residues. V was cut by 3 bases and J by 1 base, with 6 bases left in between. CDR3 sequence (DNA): TGTGCCAGCAGCTTTGGCCGCCAAGAGACCCAGTACTTC. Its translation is CASSFGRQETQYF.

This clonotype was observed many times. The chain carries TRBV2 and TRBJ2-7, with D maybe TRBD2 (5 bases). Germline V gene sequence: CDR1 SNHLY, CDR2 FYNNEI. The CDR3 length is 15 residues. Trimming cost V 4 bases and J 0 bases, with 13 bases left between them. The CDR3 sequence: CASSGSSPDSYEQYF. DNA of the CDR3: TGTGCCAGCAGTGGCTCTAGCCCCGACTCCTACGAGCAGTACTTC.

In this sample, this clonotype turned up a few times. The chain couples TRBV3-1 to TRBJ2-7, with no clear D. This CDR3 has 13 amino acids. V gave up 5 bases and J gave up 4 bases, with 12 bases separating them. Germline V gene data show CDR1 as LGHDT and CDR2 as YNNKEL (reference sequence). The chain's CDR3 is CASSGSLRYEQYF. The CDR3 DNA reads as TGTGCCAGCAGCGGATCGCTTCGGTACGAGCAGTACTTC.

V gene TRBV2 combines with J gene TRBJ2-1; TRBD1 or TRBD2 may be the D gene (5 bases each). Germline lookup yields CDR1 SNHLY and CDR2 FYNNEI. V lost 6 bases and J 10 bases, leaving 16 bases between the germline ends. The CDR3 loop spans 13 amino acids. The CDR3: CASSRTGTDEQFF. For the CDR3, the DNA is TGTGCCAGCAGCAGGACTGGGACCGACGAGCAGTTCTTC.

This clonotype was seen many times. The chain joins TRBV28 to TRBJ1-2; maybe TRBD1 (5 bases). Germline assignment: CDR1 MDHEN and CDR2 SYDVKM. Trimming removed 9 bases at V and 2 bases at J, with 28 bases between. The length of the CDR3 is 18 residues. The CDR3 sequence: CASLRDRLDSSLNYGYTF. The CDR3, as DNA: TGTGCCAGTCTAAGGGACCGCCTCGACAGCTCCCTAAACTATGGCTACACCTTC.

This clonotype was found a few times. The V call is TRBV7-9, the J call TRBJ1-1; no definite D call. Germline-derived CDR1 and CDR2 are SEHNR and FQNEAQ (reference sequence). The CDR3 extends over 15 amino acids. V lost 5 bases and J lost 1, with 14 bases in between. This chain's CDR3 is CASSKNNRQNTEAFF. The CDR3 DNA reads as TGTGCCAGCAGCAAGAATAACCGACAGAACACTGAAGCTTTCTTT.

This CDR3 reads CSAKPDRGLGTQYF. CDR3 bases: TGCAGTGCTAAGCCTGACAGGGGGCTAGGGACCCAGTACTTC. The genes are TRBV20-1 and TRBJ2-5, with 10 bases lining up with TRBD1. The germline V gene encodes CDR1 DFQATT and CDR2 SNEGSKA (reference sequence). J was trimmed by 7 bases and V by 4 bases; bases with no gene match: 9. This CDR3 spans 14 amino acids.

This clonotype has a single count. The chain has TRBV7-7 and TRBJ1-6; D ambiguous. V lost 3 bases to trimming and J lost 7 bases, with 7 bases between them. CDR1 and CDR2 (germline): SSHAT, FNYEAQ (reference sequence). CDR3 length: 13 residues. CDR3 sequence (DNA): TGTGCCAGCAGCTTTTCGCCGAATTCACCCCTCCACTTT. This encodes CASSFSPNSPLHF.

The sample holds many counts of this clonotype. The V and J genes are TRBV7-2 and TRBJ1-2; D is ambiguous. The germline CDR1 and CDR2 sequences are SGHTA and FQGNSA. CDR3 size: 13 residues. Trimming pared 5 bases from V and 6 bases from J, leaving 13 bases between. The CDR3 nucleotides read TGTGCCAGCAGCACGGGCCCGGTAGATGGCTACACCTTC. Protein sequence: CASSTGPVDGYTF.

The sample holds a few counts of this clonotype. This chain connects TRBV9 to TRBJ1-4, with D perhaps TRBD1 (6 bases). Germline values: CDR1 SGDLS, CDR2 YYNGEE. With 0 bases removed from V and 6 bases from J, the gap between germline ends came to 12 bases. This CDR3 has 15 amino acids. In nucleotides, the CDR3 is TGTGCCAGCAGCGTAGCGGGGGCAAGTTATGAAAAACTGTTTTTT. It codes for CASSVAGASYEKLFF.

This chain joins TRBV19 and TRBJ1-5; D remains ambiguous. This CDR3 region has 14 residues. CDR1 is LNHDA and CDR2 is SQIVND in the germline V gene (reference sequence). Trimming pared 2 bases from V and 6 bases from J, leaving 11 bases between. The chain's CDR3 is CASSISTSGQPQHF. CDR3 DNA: TGTGCCAGTAGTATAAGTACCTCGGGTCAGCCCCAGCATTTT. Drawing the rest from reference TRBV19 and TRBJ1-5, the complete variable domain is DGGITQSPKYLFRKEGQNVTLSCEQNLNHDAMYWYRQDPGQGLRLIYYSQIVNDFQKGDIAEGYSVSREKKESFPLTVTSAQKNPTAFYLCASSISTSGQPQHFGDGTRLSIL.

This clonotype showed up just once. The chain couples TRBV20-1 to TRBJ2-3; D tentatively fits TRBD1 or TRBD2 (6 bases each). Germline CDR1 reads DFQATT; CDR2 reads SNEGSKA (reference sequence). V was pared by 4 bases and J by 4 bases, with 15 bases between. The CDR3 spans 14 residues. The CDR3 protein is CSANRGERADTQYF. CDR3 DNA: TGCAGTGCTAATAGGGGGGAGAGGGCAGATACGCAGTATTTT.

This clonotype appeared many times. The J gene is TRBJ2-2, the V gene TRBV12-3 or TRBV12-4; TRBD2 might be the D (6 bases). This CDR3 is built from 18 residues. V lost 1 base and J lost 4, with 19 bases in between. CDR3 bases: TGTGCCAGCAGTTTAGAGCTGGGGCTAGGAGGGGTCACCGGGGAGCTGTTTTTT. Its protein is CASSLELGLGGVTGELFF.

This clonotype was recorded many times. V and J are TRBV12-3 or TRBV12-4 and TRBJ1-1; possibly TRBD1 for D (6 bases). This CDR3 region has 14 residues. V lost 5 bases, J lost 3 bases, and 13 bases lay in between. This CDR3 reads CASSPGGGHTEAFF. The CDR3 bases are TGTGCCAGCAGTCCCGGGGGGGGCCACACTGAAGCTTTCTTT.

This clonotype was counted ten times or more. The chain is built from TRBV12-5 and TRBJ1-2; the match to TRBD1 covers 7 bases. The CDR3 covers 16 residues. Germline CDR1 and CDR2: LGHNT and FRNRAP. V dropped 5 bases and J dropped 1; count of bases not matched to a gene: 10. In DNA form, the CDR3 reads TGTGCTAGTGGTCCAACCGGGACAGAGCTTAACTATGGCTACACCTTC. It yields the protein CASGPTGTELNYGYTF. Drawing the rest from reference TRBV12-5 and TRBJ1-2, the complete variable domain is DARVTQTPRHKVTEMGQEVTMRCQPILGHNTVFWYRQTMMQGLELLAYFRNRAPLDDSGMPKDRFSAEMPDATLATLKIQPSEPRDSAVYFCASGPTGTELNYGYTFGSGTRLTVV.

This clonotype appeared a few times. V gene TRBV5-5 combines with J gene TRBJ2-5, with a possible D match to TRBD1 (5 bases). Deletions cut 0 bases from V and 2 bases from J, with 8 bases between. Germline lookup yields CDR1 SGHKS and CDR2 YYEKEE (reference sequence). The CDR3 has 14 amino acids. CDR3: CASSLVRQQETQYF. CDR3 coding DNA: TGTGCCAGCAGCTTGGTAAGACAGCAAGAGACCCAGTACTTC.

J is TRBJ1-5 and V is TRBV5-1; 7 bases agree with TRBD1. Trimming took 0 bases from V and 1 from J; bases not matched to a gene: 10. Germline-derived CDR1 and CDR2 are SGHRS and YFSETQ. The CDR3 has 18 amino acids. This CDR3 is CASSLDPTGSVSNQPQHF. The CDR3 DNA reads TGCGCCAGCAGCTTGGACCCGACAGGGTCGGTAAGCAATCAGCCCCAGCATTTT.

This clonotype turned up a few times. CDR3 in amino acids: CASSRDLGTEGEQFF. CDR3 in DNA: TGTGCCAGCAGCCGGGACTTGGGAACGGAGGGTGAGCAGTTCTTC. V usage is TRBV7-9 and J usage is TRBJ2-1; tentatively, D is TRBD2 (6 bases). The germline CDR1 and CDR2 sequences are SEHNR and FQNEAQ (reference sequence). V dropped 5 bases and J dropped 9 bases, with 20 bases sitting between them. The CDR3 is 15 amino acids.

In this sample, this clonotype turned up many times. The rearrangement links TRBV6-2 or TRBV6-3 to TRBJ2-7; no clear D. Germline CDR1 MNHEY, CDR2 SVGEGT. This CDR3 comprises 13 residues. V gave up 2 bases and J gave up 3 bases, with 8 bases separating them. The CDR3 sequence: CASSYGQVYEQYF. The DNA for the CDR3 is TGTGCCAGCAGTTACGGTCAGGTCTACGAGCAGTACTTC.

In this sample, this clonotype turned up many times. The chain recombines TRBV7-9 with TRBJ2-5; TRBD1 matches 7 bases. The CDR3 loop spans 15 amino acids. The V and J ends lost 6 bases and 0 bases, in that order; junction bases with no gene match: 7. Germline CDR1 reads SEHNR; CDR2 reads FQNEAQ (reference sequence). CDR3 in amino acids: CASSWLGQDQETQYF. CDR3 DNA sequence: TGTGCCAGCAGTTGGCTCGGACAGGACCAAGAGACCCAGTACTTC.

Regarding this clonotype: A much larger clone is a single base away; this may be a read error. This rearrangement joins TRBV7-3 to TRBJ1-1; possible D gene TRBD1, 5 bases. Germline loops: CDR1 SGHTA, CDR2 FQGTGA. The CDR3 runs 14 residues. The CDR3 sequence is CARSLFQGDTEAFF. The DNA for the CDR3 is TGTGCCAGGAGCTTATTTCAGGGTGACACTGAAGCTTTCTTT.

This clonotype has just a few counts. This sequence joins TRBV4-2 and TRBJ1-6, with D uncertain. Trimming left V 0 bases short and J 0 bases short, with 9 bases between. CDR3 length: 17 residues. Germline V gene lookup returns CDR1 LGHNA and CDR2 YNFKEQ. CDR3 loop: CASSQDRLSSYNSPLHF. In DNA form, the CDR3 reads TGTGCCAGCAGCCAAGATCGACTGAGCTCCTATAATTCACCCCTCCACTTT.

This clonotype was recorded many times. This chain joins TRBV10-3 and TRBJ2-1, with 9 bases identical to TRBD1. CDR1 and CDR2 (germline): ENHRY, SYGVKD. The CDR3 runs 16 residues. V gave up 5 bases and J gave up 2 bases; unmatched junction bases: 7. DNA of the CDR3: TGTGCCATCAGTAGGACAGGGGAGGGGCCCTACAATGAGCAGTTCTTC. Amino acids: CAISRTGEGPYNEQFF.

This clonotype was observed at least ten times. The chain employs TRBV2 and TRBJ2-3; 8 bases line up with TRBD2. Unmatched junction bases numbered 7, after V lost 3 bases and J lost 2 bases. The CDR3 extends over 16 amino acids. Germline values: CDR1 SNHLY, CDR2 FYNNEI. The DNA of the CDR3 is TGTGCCAGCAGTGAGGAAGGACTAGCAAACACAGATACGCAGTATTTT. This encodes CASSEEGLANTDTQYF.

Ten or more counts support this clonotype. The CDR3 sequence is CASSSRIMNTEAFF. The CDR3 nucleotides are TGTGCCAGCAGTTCCCGTATAATGAACACTGAAGCTTTCTTT. The chain is built from TRBV12-3 or TRBV12-4 and TRBJ1-1; D is unclear. Deletions cut 4 bases from V and 0 bases from J, with 9 bases between. This CDR3 has 14 residues.

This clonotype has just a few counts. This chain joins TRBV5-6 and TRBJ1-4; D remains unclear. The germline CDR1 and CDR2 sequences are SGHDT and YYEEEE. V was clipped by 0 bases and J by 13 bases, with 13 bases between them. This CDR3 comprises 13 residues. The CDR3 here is CASSLDASPRLFF. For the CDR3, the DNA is TGTGCCAGCAGCTTGGATGCCTCCCCGAGACTGTTTTTT.

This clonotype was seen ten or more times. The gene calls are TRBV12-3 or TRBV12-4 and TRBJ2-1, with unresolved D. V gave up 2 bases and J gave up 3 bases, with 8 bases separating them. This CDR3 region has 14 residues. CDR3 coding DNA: TGTGCCAGCAGTTTAACCAGAATCTACAATGAGCAGTTCTTC. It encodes CASSLTRIYNEQFF.